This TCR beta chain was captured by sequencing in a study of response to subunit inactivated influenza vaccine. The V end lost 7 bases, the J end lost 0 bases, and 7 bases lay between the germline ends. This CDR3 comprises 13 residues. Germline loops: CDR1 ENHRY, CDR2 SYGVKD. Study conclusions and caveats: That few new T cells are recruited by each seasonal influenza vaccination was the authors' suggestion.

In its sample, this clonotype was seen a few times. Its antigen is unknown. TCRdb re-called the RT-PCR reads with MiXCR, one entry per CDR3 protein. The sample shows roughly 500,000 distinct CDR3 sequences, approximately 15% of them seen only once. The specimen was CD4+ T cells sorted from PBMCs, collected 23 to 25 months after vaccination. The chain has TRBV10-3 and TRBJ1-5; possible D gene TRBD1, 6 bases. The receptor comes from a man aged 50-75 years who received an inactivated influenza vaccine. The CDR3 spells CAIKTGSNQPQHF. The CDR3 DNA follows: TGTGCCATCAAGACAGGTAGCAATCAGCCCCAGCATTTT.